Listed here are 27 T cell receptor beta chains from one sample, sequenced in a study of blood T cell repertoires in COVID-19. Sequencing was performed with immunoSEQ multiplex PCR; in TCRdb, only in-frame clones are kept and a portion is missing. The table has almost 200,000 clones, 85% seen once. Sequencing used peripheral blood. The receptors here all came from a man aged 55-75 years with COVID-19, enrolled during active disease.

The J gene is TRBJ1-6, the V gene TRBV18; the D is unclear. CDR3 length: 14 residues. The germline CDR1 and CDR2 sequences are KGHSH and LQKENI. The V end lost 3 bases, the J end lost 6 bases, and 9 bases lay between the germline ends. CDR3 in DNA: TGTGCCAGCTCACCCGACATCCTTAATTCACCCCTCCACTTT. Its translation: CASSPDILNSPLHF.

The chain links TRBV14 to TRBJ1-2; D gene uncertain. This CDR3 spans 14 amino acids. CDR1 and CDR2 from the germline V gene are SGHDN and FVKESK. Trimming stripped 2 bases from V and 0 bases from J, with 7 bases between. The CDR3 DNA follows: TGTGCCAGCAGCCAAAGTACAGCTAACTATGGCTACACCTTC. Translation: CASSQSTANYGYTF.

The genes are TRBV18 and TRBJ2-5; D ambiguous. The CDR3 runs 14 residues. The V end lost 6 bases, the J end lost 1 base, and 12 bases lay between the germline ends. In germline, CDR1 is KGHSH, CDR2 LQKENI. This CDR3 reads CASSAQMAQETQYF. The CDR3 DNA reads as TGTGCCAGCTCGGCCCAGATGGCCCAAGAGACCCAGTACTTC.

The chain recombines TRBV18 with TRBJ2-2; tentative D call: TRBD2 (5 bases). CDR1 is KGHSH, CDR2 LQKENI, per germline. CDR3 length: 16 residues. Trimming took 2 bases from V and 4 from J, leaving 14 bases between them. The CDR3 reads CASSPSLVPATGELFF. The CDR3 DNA reads TGTGCCAGCTCACCATCACTAGTTCCAGCCACCGGGGAGCTGTTTTTT.

This chain links TRBV7-2 with TRBJ2-1, with D hard to call. The CDR3 sequence is 11 residues long. V dropped 4 bases and J dropped 9 bases, with 7 bases sitting between them. Per germline, CDR1 SGHTA and CDR2 FQGNSA. CDR3 coding DNA: TGTGCCAGCAGCTCCTTCGGTGAGCAGTTCTTC. This sequence encodes CASSSFGEQFF.

The chain combines TRBV7-5 with TRBJ2-2; TRBD1, as called in the table, went unchecked against the DNA. TRBV7-5 is an annotated pseudogene. CDR3 length equals 12 residues. CDR3 in DNA: TGTGTCAGAAGCTTAGGGGCGGGGGAGCTGTTTTTT. It encodes CVRSLGAGELFF.

This chain uses TRBV6-5 with TRBJ1-1; 9 nucleotides line up with TRBD1. Germline V lookup: CDR1 MNHEY, CDR2 SVGAGI. The length of the CDR3 is 13 residues. V lost 10 bases, J lost 5 bases, and 8 bases stayed unmatched. The CDR3 protein is CATPGQGSTEAFF. CDR3 coding DNA: TGTGCCACCCCGGGACAGGGCAGTACTGAAGCTTTCTTT.

Turning to this clone: Other DNA sequences of this sample code for an identical CDR3. The chain links TRBV5-6 to TRBJ1-6; 11 nucleotides match TRBD1. Germline V gene sequence: CDR1 SGHDT, CDR2 YYEEEE. This CDR3 is built from 15 residues. V lost 1 base and J lost 7; bases outside the gene matches: 1. CDR3 residues: CASSLRTGGNSPLHF. The CDR3 nucleotides read TGTGCCAGCAGCTTGCGGACAGGGGGCAATTCACCCCTCCACTTT.

The chain uses TRBV7-8 and TRBJ1-2, with 10 bases aligning to TRBD1. The CDR3 totals 14 residues. The V and J ends lost 4 bases and 7 bases, in that order; junction bases with no gene match: 6. Germline V CDR1 and CDR2: SGHVS, FQNEAQ. CDR3 bases: TGTGCCAGCAGCTCCCGGGGACAGGGGTCTGGCTACACCTTC. Translation: CASSSRGQGSGYTF. The full variable domain, rest sourced from reference TRBV7-8 and TRBJ1-2, is GAGVSQSPRYKVAKRGQDVALRCDPISGHVSLFWYQQALGQGPEFLTYFQNEAQLDKSGLPSDRFFAERPEGSVSTLKIQRTQQEDSAVYLCASSSRGQGSGYTFGSGTRLTVV.

The gene calls are TRBV9 and TRBJ1-1, with TRBD1 matching over 8 bases. Germline loops: CDR1 SGDLS, CDR2 YYNGEE. This CDR3 comprises 16 residues. Trimming removed 1 base from V and 1 base from J; junction bases left unmatched: 6. This chain's CDR3 is CASSVSPGTGNTEAFF. For the CDR3, the DNA is TGTGCCAGCAGCGTATCACCCGGGACAGGGAACACTGAAGCTTTCTTT.

This clone turned up a few times. Other DNA sequences within the sample encode an identical CDR3. This rearrangement joins TRBV18 to TRBJ1-2; weak D call: TRBD1 (5 bases). Germline values: CDR1 KGHSH, CDR2 LQKENI. This CDR3 contains 13 residues. V lost 3 bases and J lost 1, with 6 bases in between. CDR3: CASSPQGNYGYTF. DNA for the CDR3: TGTGCCAGCTCACCTCAGGGTAACTATGGCTACACCTTC.

V usage is TRBV10-3 and J usage is TRBJ1-3; TRBD1 matches 10 bases. J gave up 2 bases and V 6 bases, and 4 bases lay outside the gene matches. CDR3 length: 15 amino acids. CDR1 is ENHRY and CDR2 is SYGVKD in the germline V gene. In nucleotides, the CDR3 is TGTGCCATCAGAGGGACAGGGGACGCTGGAAACACCATATATTTT. Its protein is CAIRGTGDAGNTIYF.

The chain is built from TRBV7-9 and TRBJ2-7, with D uncertain. This CDR3 has 12 amino acids. The germline V gene encodes CDR1 SEHNR and CDR2 FQNEAQ (reference sequence). Trimming pared 0 bases from V and 5 bases from J, leaving 5 bases between. The DNA for the CDR3 is TGTGCCAGCAGCTTAGCCAGGAACGAGCAGTACTTC. This codes for CASSLARNEQYF.

In this sample, this clone turned up once. This chain uses TRBV11-2 with TRBJ2-1; 11 positions match TRBD1. The CDR3 runs 17 residues. Trimming cost V 3 bases and J 9 bases; bases outside gene matches: 13. The germline CDR1 and CDR2 sequences are SGHAT and FQNNGV. This CDR3 is CASSLSTPGQGVREQFF. CDR3 coding DNA: TGTGCCAGCAGCTTGAGCACCCCGGGACAGGGGGTTCGTGAGCAGTTCTTC.

J is TRBJ2-1 and V is TRBV24-1; 7 nucleotides agree with TRBD2. J lost 2 bases, V lost 2 bases, and 5 bases had no gene match. Germline values: CDR1 KGHDR, CDR2 SFDVKD. The CDR3 contains 16 residues. CDR3 protein: CATSDSAGVPYNEQFF. The CDR3 DNA reads TGTGCCACCAGTGATTCCGCGGGAGTGCCCTACAATGAGCAGTTCTTC.

The chain joins TRBV3-1 (or the pseudogene TRBV3-2) to TRBJ1-1, with unresolved D. Germline CDR1 and CDR2: LGHDT and YNNKEL (reference sequence). The CDR3 runs 15 residues. Trimming took off 0 bases at V and 7 bases at J, with 15 bases between the two ends. The CDR3: CASSQDDLVVFEAFF. For the CDR3, the DNA is TGTGCCAGCAGCCAAGATGATTTAGTCGTCTTTGAAGCTTTCTTT.

The chain is built from TRBV29-1 and TRBJ2-1; D is undetermined. The CDR3 sequence is 15 residues long. Germline V gene lookup returns CDR1 SQVTM and CDR2 ANQGSEA. Trimming took 6 bases from V and 6 from J, leaving 21 bases between them. The CDR3 nucleotides are TGCAGCGTGCCCAGAGGTCTTATTAACCTCAATGAGCAGTTCTTC. It yields the protein CSVPRGLINLNEQFF.

The chain uses TRBV4-2 and TRBJ1-2; TRBD1 might be the D (6 bases). The CDR3 has 15 amino acids. Germline V gene data show CDR1 as LGHNA and CDR2 as YNFKEQ. Trimming cost V 2 bases and J 4 bases, with 14 bases left between them. DNA of the CDR3: TGTGCCAGCAGCCAATCAGGGGACGGGGCCTATGGCTACACCTTC. Its translation is CASSQSGDGAYGYTF.

This chain connects TRBV19 to TRBJ1-1; D not certain. V was shortened by 3 bases and J by 0 bases, with 5 bases between the two germline ends. Germline CDR1 and CDR2: LNHDA and SQIVND (reference sequence). The CDR3 runs to 13 residues. The CDR3 DNA follows: TGTGCCAGTAGTATGATAGTGAACACTGAAGCTTTCTTT. It is translated as CASSMIVNTEAFF.

The V call is TRBV4-1, the J call TRBJ1-2; D is unresolved. This CDR3 is 14 amino acids long. Germline CDR1 and CDR2: MGHRA and YSYEKL. V lost 1 base, J lost 8 bases, and 14 bases lay in between. The DNA of the CDR3 is TGCGCCAGCAGCCAAGGTCCAGGCTCGGTGGGCTACACCTTC. The encoded protein is CASSQGPGSVGYTF.

This clone was recorded a few times. This chain connects TRBV7-2 to TRBJ1-1, with a possible D match to TRBD1 (5 bases). Trimming cost V 2 bases and J 0 bases, with 10 bases left between them. The CDR3 length is 15 residues. Germline CDR1 and CDR2: SGHTA and FQGNSA. The CDR3 protein is CASSLSTGMNTEAFF. The CDR3 bases are TGTGCCAGCAGCTTATCCACAGGAATGAACACTGAAGCTTTCTTT.

This sequence joins TRBV10-2 and TRBJ2-3; 13 bases are shared with TRBD2. CDR1 and CDR2 (germline): WSHSY, SAAADI. The CDR3 contains 17 residues. V lost 4 bases and J lost 1; bases outside the gene matches: 5. Written as DNA, the CDR3 is TGCGCCAGCAGTGCTGGGACTAGCGGGATCCGCACAGATACGCAGTATTTT. It translates to CASSAGTSGIRTDTQYF.

V gene TRBV28 combines with J gene TRBJ1-2; 9 nucleotides agree with TRBD1. The CDR3 covers 14 residues. Germline values: CDR1 MDHEN, CDR2 SYDVKM. Losses at the gene ends were 5 bases for V and 4 bases for J; bases not matched to a gene: 5. CDR3 sequence: CASSQTGGPYGYTF. The CDR3 coding sequence is TGTGCCAGCAGTCAGACAGGGGGACCCTATGGCTACACCTTC.

Worth noting for this clone: Other DNA sequences in this specimen translate into the identical CDR3. CDR3 region: CASSLVRLAVYNEQFF. The CDR3 DNA reads as TGTGCCAGCAGCTTAGTTAGACTAGCGGTCTACAATGAGCAGTTCTTC. V usage is TRBV7-2 and J usage is TRBJ2-1, with 9 bases aligning to TRBD2. Germline values: CDR1 SGHTA, CDR2 FQGNSA. V lost 1 base and J lost 3; bases outside the gene matches: 4. CDR3 size: 16 residues.

The chain joins TRBV9 to TRBJ2-3, with unresolved D. This CDR3 contains 13 residues. CDR1 SGDLS and CDR2 YYNGEE come from the germline V gene. V shed 0 bases and J shed 6 bases, with 8 bases lying between them. CDR3 coding DNA: TGTGCCAGCAGCGTAGATACGAGGGATACGCAGTATTTT. The encoded protein is CASSVDTRDTQYF.

V is TRBV24-1 and J is TRBJ1-1, with 7 bases lining up with TRBD1. The CDR3 has 15 amino acids. Per the germline V gene, CDR1 is KGHDR and CDR2 is SFDVKD. With V trimmed by 3 bases and J by 2 bases, 5 bases remained unmatched. CDR3 sequence reads: CATSDTRQGNTEAFF. In DNA, the CDR3 is TGTGCCACCAGTGATACCCGACAGGGAAACACTGAAGCTTTCTTT.

The chain uses TRBV6-5 and TRBJ2-5, with D perhaps matching TRBD1 (6 bases). Trimming shortened V by 2 bases and J by 2 bases, and 15 bases separated the two germline ends. The germline V gene encodes CDR1 MNHEY and CDR2 SVGAGI. This CDR3 region has 16 residues. The chain's CDR3 is CASSYRTVSQQETQYF. CDR3 DNA: TGTGCCAGCAGTTACCGGACAGTATCCCAACAAGAGACCCAGTACTTC.